This T cell receptor beta chain was sequenced for a study of blood T cell repertoires in COVID-19. Study-wide context: Specimens from acute and convalescent COVID-19 originated in the United States, Italy and Spain.

As processed by the authors: Amplification of reference gene primers provided the estimated nucleated cell counts. Clones were sequenced by immunoSEQ multiplex PCR, and TCRdb holds only the in-frame ones, with some missing. V and J calls and clone size are copied from that table; D and trimming were computed from the DNA. The sample shows fewer than 300,000 clones, about 86% of them seen only once. From germline, CDR1 is MNHNY and CDR2 SVGAGI (reference sequence). The CDR3 has 16 amino acids. V shed 7 bases, J shed 5 bases, and the junction held 10 bases outside the gene matches. V usage is TRBV6-6 and J usage is TRBJ1-6; 8 bases line up with TRBD1. The sequence was obtained from a person aged 65 to 79 with COVID-19, enrolled during active disease. Input material: peripheral blood. The CDR3 loop reads CASNRFGTGDNSPLHF. The CDR3 DNA is TGTGCCAGCAACAGGTTCGGGACAGGCGATAATTCACCCCTCCACTTT.